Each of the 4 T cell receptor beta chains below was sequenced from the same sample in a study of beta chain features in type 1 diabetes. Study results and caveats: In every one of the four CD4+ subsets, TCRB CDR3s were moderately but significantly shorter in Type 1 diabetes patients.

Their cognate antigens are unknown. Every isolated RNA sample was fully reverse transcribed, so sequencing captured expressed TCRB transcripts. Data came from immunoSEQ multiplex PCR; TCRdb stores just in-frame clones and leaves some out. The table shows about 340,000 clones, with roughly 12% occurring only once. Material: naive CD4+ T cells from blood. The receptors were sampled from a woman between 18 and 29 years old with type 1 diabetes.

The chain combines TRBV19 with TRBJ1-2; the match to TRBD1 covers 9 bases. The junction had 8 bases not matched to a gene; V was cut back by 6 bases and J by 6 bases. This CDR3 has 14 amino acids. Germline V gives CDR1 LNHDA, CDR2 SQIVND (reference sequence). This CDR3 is CASSLTQGADGYTF. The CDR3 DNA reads TGTGCCAGTAGCTTGACACAGGGGGCGGATGGCTACACCTTC.

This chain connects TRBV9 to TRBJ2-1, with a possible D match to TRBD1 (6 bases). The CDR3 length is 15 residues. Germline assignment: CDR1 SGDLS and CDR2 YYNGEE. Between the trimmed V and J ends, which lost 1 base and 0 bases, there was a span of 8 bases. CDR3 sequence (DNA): TGTGCCAGCAGCGTACAGGGGTCCTCCTACAATGAGCAGTTCTTC. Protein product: CASSVQGSSYNEQFF.

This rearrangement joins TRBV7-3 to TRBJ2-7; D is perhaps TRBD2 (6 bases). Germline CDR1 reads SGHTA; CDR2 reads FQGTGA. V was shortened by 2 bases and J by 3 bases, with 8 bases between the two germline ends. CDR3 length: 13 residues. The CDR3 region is CASSLAGSYEQYF. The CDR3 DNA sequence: TGTGCCAGCAGCTTAGCCGGGAGCTACGAGCAGTACTTC.

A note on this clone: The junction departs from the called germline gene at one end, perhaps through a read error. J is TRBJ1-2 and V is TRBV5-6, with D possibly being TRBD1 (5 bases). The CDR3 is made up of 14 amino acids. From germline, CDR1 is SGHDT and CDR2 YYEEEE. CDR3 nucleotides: TGTGCCAGCAGCTCCCGACCAGACAGCTCCTTCTGCGCCTTC. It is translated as CASSSRPDSSFCAF.